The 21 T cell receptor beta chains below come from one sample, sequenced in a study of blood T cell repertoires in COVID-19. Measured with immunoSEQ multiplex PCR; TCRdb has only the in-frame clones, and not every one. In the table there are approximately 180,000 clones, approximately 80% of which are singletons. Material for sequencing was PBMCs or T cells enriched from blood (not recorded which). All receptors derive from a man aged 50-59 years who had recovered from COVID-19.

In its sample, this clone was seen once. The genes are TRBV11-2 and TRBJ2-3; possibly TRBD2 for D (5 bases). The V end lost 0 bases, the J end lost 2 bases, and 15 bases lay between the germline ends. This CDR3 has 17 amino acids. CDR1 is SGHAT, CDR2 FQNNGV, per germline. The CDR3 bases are TGTGCCAGCAGCTTAGATTATAGGACTCCGACCACAGATACGCAGTATTTT. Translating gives CASSLDYRTPTTDTQYF.

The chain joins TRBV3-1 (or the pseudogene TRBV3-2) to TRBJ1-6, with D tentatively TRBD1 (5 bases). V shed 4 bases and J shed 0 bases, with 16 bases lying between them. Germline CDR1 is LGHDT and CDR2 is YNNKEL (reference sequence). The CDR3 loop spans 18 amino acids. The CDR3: CASSLGTSRSSYNSPLHF. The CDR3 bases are TGTGCCAGCAGCCTCGGGACTTCCAGGAGCTCCTATAATTCACCCCTCCACTTT.

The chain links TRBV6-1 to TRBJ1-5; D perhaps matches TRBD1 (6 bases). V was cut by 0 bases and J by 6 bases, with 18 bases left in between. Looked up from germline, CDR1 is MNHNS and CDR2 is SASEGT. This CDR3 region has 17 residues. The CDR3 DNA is TGTGCCAGCAGTGAAGCCTTTCGGGCAGGGGAAGGTCAGCCCCAGCATTTT. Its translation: CASSEAFRAGEGQPQHF.

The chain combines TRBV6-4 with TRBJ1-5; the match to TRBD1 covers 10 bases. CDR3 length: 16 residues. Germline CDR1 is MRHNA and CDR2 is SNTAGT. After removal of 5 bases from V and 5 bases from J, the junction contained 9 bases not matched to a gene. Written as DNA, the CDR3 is TGTGCCAGCAGTTTCCGGGACAGGGGTTATTATCAGCCCCAGCATTTT. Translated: CASSFRDRGYYQPQHF.

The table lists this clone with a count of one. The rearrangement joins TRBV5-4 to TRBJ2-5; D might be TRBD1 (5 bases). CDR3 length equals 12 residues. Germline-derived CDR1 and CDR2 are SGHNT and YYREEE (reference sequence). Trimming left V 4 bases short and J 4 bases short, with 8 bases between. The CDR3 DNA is TGTGCCAGCAGCCCCCAGGGAGAGACCCAGTACTTC. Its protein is CASSPQGETQYF.

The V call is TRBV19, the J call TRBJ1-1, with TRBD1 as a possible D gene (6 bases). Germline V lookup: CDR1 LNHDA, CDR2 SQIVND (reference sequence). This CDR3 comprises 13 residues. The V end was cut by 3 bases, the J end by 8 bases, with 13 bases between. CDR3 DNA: TGTGCCAGTAGTATCACCGGACAGCTCGAAGCTTTCTTT. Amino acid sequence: CASSITGQLEAFF.

CDR3 amino acids: CASRAGTVNTEAFF. The DNA of the CDR3 is TGTGCCAGCAGAGCCGGGACAGTGAACACTGAAGCTTTCTTT. V and J are TRBV6-5 and TRBJ1-1; 7 bases align to TRBD1. The CDR3 sequence is 14 residues long. V lost 6 bases, J lost 0 bases, and 4 bases stayed unmatched. The germline V gene encodes CDR1 MNHEY and CDR2 SVGAGI.

The CDR3 DNA reads TGTGCCAGCAGTCTTAGACAGGGAGGTCGGTACTTC. Its translation: CASSLRQGGRYF. The V call is TRBV12-3 or TRBV12-4, the J call TRBJ2-5; tentative D call: TRBD1 (7 bases). The V and J ends lost 5 bases and 13 bases respectively, with 17 bases between them. This CDR3 comprises 12 residues.

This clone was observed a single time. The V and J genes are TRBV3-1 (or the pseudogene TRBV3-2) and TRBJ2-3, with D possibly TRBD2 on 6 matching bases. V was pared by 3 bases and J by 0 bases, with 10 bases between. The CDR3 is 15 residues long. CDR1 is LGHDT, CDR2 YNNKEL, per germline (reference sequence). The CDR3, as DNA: TGTGCCAGCAGCCAGGGCGGGATCAGCACAGATACGCAGTATTTT. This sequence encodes CASSQGGISTDTQYF.

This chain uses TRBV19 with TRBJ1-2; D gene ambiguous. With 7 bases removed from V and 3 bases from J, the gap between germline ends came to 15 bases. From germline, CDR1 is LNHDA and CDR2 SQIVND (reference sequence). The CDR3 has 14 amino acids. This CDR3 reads CASKPPGGDYGYTF. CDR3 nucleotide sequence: TGTGCCAGTAAACCCCCAGGCGGGGACTATGGCTACACCTTC.

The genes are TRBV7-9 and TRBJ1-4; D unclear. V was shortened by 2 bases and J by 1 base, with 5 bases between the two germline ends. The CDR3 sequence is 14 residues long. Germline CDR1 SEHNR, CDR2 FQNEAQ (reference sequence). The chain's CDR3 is CASSLRGTNEKLFF. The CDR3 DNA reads TGTGCCAGCAGCTTACGGGGAACTAATGAAAAACTGTTTTTT.

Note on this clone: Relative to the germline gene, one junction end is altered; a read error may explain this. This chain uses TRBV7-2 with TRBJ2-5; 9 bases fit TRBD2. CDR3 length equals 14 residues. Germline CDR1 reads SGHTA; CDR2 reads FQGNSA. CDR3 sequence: CASSLAGAQETQYF. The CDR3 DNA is TGTGCCAGCAGTTTAGCGGGGGCTCAAGAGACCCAGTACTTC.

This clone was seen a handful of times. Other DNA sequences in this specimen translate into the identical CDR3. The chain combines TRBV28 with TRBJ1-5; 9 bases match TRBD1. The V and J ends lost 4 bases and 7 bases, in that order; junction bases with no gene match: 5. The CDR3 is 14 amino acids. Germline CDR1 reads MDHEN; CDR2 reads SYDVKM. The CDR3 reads CASSSGQGVQPQHF. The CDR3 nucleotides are TGTGCCAGCAGTTCGGGACAGGGAGTCCAGCCCCAGCATTTT.

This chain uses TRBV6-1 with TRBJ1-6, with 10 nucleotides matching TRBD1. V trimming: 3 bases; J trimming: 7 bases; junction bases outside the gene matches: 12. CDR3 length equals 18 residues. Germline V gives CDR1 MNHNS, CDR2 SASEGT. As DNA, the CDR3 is TGTGCCAGCAGTGAGTGGGGACAGGGGAGTACTTACAATTCACCCCTCCACTTT. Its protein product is CASSEWGQGSTYNSPLHF.

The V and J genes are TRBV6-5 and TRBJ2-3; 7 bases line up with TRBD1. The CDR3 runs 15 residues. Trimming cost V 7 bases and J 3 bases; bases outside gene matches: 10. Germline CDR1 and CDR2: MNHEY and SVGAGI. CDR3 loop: CASTKGDRLTDTQYF. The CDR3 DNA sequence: TGTGCCAGCACCAAGGGGGACAGACTAACAGATACGCAGTATTTT.

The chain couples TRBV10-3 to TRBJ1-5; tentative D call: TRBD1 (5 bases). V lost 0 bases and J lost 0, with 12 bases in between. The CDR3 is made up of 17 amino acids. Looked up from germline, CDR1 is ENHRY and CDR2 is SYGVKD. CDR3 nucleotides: TGTGCCATCAGTGAGTCCAGGGCAGGGTATAGCAATCAGCCCCAGCATTTT. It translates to CAISESRAGYSNQPQHF.

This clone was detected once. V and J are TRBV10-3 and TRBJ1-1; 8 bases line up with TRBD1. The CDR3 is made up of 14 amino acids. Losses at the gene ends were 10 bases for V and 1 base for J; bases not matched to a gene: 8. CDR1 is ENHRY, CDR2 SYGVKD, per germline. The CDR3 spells CAKTDREGNTEAFF. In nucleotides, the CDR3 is TGTGCCAAGACGGACAGGGAGGGGAACACTGAAGCTTTCTTT.

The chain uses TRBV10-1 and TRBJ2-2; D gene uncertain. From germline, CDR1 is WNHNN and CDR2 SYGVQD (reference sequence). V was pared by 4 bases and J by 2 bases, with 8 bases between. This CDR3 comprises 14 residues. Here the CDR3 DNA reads TGCGCCAGCAGTGTAACTATTAACACCGGGGAGCTGTTTTTT. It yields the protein CASSVTINTGELFF.

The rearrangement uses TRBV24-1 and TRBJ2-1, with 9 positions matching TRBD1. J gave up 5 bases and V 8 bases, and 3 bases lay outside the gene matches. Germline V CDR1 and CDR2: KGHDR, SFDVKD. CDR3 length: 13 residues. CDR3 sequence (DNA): TGTGCCACCAAAGGGACAGGGAACAATGAGCAGTTCTTC. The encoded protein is CATKGTGNNEQFF.

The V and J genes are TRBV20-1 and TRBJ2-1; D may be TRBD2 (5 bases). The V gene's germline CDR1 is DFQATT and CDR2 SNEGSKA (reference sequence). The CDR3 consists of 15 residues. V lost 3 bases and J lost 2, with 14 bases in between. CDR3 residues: CSASQTNAAYNEQFF. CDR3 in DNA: TGCAGTGCTAGTCAGACTAATGCCGCCTACAATGAGCAGTTCTTC.

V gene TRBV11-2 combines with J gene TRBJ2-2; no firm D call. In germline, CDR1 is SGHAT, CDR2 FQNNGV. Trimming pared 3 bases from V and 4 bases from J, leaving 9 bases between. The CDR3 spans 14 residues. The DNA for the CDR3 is TGTGCCAGCAGCTTCGGGTTAAGCACCGGGGAGCTGTTTTTT. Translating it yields CASSFGLSTGELFF.